The table lists the clone carrying this T cell receptor beta chain with a few counts. The antigen remains unidentified. These data are taken from a study of blood T cells in healthy people across ages. Trimming left V 5 bases short and J 2 bases short, with 12 bases between. This CDR3 is 15 amino acids long. CDR1 is SGHAT, CDR2 FQNNGV, per germline. The use of a sample-barcoded 5' primer and a J-beta primer mix characterized a second PCR of about 6 to 12 cycles. Each TCR beta cDNA got a 12-nucleotide random molecular identifier. TCRdb analysed the 5' RACE reads with MiXCR anew, one entry per CDR3 protein. Of fewer than 1 million distinct CDR3 sequences in the sample, under 45% were seen once. The study, taken as a whole, reports: Because sorting was not performed, PBMCs prevented conclusive naive versus antigen-experienced comparison.

This TCR was sampled from a man in his fifties or sixties in good health. This sequence joins TRBV11-2 and TRBJ1-4; D might be TRBD1 (6 bases). The sample comprised blood. Written as DNA, the CDR3 is TGTGCCAGCAGCACGCCGACAGGCACTAATGAAAAACTGTTTTTT. It encodes CASSTPTGTNEKLFF.